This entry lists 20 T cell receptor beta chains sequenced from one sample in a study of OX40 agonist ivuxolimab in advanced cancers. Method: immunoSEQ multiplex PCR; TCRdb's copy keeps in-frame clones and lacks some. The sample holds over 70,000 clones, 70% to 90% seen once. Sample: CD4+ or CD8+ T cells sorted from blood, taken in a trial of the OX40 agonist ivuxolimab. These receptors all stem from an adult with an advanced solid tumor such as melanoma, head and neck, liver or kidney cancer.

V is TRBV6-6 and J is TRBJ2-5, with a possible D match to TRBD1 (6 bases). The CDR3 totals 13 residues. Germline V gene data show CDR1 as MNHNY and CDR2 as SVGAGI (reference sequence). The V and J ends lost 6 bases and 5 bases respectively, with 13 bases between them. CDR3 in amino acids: CASRPTGMETQYF. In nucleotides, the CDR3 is TGTGCCAGCAGACCCACAGGGATGGAGACCCAGTACTTC.

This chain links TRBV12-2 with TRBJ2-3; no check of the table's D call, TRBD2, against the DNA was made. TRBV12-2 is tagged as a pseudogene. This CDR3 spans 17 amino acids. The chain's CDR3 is CASRPKTSGGVTDTQYF. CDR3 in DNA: TGTGCAAGTCGCCCGAAGACTAGCGGGGGGGTGACAGATACGCAGTATTTT.

The CDR3 protein is CASSLAGQGRNEKLFF. CDR3 nucleotide sequence: TGTGCCAGCAGCTTGGCTGGACAGGGGCGGAACGAAAAACTGTTTTTT. This chain connects TRBV5-4 to TRBJ1-4, with 9 bases that match TRBD1. The CDR3 has 16 residues. After removal of 0 bases from V and 8 bases from J, the junction contained 8 bases not matched to a gene. Germline values: CDR1 SGHNT, CDR2 YYREEE (reference sequence). The full variable domain, in which reference TRBV5-4 and TRBJ1-4 provide the parts outside the CDR3, is ETGVTQSPTHLIKTRGQQVTLRCSSQSGHNTVSWYQQALGQGPQFIFQYYREEENGRGNFPPRFSGLQFPNYSSELNVNALELDDSALYLCASSLAGQGRNEKLFFGSGTQLSVL.

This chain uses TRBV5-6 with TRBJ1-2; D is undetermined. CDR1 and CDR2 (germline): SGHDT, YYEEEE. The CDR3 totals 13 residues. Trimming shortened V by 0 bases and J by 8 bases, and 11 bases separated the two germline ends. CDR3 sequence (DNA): TGTGCCAGCAGCTTGGCCTCTTACGAAGGCTACACCTTC. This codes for CASSLASYEGYTF.

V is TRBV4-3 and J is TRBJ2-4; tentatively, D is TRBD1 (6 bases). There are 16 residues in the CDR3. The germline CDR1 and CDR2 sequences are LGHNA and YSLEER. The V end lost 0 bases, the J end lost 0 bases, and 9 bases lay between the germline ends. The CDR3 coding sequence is TGCGCCAGCAGCCAAGATGGGGGCACAGCCAAAAACATTCAGTACTTC. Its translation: CASSQDGGTAKNIQYF.

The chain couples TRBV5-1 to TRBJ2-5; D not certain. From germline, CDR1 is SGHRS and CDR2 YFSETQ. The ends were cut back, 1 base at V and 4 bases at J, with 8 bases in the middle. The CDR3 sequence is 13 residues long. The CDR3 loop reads CASSLTQAETQYF. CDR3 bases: TGCGCCAGCAGCTTGACCCAAGCAGAGACCCAGTACTTC.

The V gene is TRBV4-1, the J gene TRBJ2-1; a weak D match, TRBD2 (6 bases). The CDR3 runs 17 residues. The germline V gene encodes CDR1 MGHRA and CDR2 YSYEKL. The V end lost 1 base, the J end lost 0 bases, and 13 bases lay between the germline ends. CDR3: CASSQGRGGSSYNEQFF. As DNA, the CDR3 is TGCGCCAGCAGCCAAGGGAGGGGCGGTAGCTCCTACAATGAGCAGTTCTTC.

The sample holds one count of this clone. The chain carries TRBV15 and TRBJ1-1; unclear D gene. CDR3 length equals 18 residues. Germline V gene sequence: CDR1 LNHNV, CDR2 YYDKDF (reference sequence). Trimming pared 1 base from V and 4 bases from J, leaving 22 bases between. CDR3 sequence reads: CATSRARSRIKAGTEAFF. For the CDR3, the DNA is TGTGCCACCAGCAGAGCGCGATCTCGAATTAAGGCGGGCACTGAAGCTTTCTTT.

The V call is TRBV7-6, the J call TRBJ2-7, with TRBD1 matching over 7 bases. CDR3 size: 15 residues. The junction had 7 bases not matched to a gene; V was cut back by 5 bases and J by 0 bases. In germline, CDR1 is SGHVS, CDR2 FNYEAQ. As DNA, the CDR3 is TGTGCCAGCAGCGCCGGACAGGAGAGCTCCTACGAGCAGTACTTC. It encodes CASSAGQESSYEQYF.

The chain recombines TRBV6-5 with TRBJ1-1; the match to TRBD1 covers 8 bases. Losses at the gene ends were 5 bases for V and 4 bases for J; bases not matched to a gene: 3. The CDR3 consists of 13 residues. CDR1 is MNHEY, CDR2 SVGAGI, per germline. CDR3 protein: CASSTTGATEAFF. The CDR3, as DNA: TGTGCCAGCAGTACGACAGGGGCCACTGAAGCTTTCTTT.

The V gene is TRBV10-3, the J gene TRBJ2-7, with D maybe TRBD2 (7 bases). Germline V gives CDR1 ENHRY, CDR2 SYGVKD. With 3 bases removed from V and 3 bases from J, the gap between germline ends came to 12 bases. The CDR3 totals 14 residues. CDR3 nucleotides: TGTGCCATCAGTGATGCAGGGGAGGGCTACGAGCAGTACTTC. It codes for CAISDAGEGYEQYF.

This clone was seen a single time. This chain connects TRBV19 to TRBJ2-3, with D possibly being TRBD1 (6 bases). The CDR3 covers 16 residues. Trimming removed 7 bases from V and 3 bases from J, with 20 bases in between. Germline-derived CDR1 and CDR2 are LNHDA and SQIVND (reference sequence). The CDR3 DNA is TGTGCCAGTAAGCCGAGAGAGGGACAAAGAACAGATACGCAGTATTTT. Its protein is CASKPREGQRTDTQYF. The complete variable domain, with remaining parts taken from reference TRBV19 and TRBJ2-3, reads DGGITQSPKYLFRKEGQNVTLSCEQNLNHDAMYWYRQDPGQGLRLIYYSQIVNDFQKGDIAEGYSVSREKKESFPLTVTSAQKNPTAFYLCASKPREGQRTDTQYFGPGTRLTVL.

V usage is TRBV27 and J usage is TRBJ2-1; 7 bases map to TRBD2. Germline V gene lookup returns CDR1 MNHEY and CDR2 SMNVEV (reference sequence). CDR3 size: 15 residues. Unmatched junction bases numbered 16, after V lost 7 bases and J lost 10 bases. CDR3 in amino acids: CASTKRGLHSLEQFF. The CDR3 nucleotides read TGTGCCAGCACCAAACGGGGACTACATAGCTTGGAGCAGTTCTTC.

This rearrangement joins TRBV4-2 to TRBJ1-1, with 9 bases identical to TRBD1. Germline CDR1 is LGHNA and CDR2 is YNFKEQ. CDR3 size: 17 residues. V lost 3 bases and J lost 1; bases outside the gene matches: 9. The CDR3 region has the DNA TGTGCCAGCAGCCAGGGTCGGACAGGGGCCAGGAACACTGAAGCTTTCTTT. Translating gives CASSQGRTGARNTEAFF.

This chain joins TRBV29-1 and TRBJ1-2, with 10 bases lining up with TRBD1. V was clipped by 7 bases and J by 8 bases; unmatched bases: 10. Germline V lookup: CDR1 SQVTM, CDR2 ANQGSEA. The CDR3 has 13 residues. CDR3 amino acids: CSEAGQGTGGYTF. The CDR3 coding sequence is TGCAGCGAGGCGGGACAGGGGACAGGCGGCTACACCTTC.

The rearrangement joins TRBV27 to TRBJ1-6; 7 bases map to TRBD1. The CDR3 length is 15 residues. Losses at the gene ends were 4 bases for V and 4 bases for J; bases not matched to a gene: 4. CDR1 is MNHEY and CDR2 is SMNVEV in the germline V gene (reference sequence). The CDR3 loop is CASSWEGQYNSPLHF. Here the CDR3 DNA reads TGTGCCAGCAGTTGGGAGGGACAGTATAATTCACCCCTCCACTTT.

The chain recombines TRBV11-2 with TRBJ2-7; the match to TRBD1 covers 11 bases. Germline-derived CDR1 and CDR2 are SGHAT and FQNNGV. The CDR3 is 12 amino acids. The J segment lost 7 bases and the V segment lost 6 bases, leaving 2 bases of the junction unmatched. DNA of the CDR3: TGTGCCAGCAGTCGGGACAGGGGGGAGCAGTACTTC. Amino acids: CASSRDRGEQYF.

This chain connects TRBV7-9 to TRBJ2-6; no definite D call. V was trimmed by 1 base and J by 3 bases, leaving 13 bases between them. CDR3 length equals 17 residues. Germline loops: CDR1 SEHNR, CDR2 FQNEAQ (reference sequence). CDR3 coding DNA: TGTGCCAGCAGCTTAGTGGCAGGTCCCCTTGGGGCCAACGTCCTGACTTTC. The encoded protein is CASSLVAGPLGANVLTF. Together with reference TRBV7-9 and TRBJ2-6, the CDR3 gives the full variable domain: DTGVSQNPRHKITKRGQNVTFRCDPISEHNRLYWYRQTLGQGPEFLTYFQNEAQLEKSRLLSDRFSAERPKGSFSTLEIQRTEQGDSAMYLCASSLVAGPLGANVLTFGAGSRLTVL.

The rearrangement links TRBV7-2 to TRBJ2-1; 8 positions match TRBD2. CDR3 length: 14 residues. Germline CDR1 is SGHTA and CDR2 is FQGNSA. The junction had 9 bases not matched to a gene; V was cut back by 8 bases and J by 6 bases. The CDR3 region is CASGGRGVGNEQFF. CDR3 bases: TGTGCCAGCGGCGGGCGGGGGGTAGGCAATGAGCAGTTCTTC.

The CDR3 spells CASSQGLGGNQPQHF. The CDR3 DNA reads TGCGCCAGCAGCCAAGGATTGGGGGGCAATCAGCCCCAGCATTTT. This chain joins TRBV4-3 and TRBJ1-5; weak D call: TRBD1 (5 bases). V was shortened by 1 base and J by 2 bases, with 9 bases between the two germline ends. This CDR3 has 15 residues. CDR1 LGHNA and CDR2 YSLEER come from the germline V gene.